A single sample is the source of the 23 T cell receptor beta chains below, sequenced in a study of Tregs in tolerant kidney transplant recipients. Method: immunoSEQ multiplex PCR; TCRdb's copy keeps in-frame clones and lacks some. This table has about 94,000 clones, roughly 93% appearing once. The sequenced sample was CD4+ T cells from blood, obtained before the transplant. These receptors all stem from a human donor who received a combined kidney and bone marrow transplant.

This clone was seen just once. The chain carries TRBV7-9 and TRBJ2-6; TRBD2 agrees at 8 bases. CDR3 length: 19 amino acids. Trimming at V came to 1 base and at J to 0 bases, leaving 8 bases not matched to a gene. From germline, CDR1 is SEHNR and CDR2 FQNEAQ (reference sequence). The DNA of the CDR3 is TGTGCCAGCAGCTTAGTGATTAGCGGGACCTCCTCTGGGGCCAACGTCCTGACTTTC. Translated, it gives CASSLVISGTSSGANVLTF.

The V call is TRBV11-2, the J call TRBJ2-5, with a tentative D call TRBD1 (5 bases). CDR3 size: 18 residues. CDR1 is SGHAT and CDR2 is FQNNGV in the germline V gene. V lost 0 bases to trimming and J lost 3 bases, with 20 bases between them. CDR3 in DNA: TGTGCCAGCAGCTTAGATATATTTTCGGACAAGTGGAAAGAGACCCAGTACTTC. This codes for CASSLDIFSDKWKETQYF. Drawing the rest from reference TRBV11-2 and TRBJ2-5, the complete variable domain is EAGVAQSPRYKIIEKRQSVAFWCNPISGHATLYWYQQILGQGPKLLIQFQNNGVVDDSQLPKDRFSAERLKGVDSTLKIQPAKLEDSAVYLCASSLDIFSDKWKETQYFGPGTRLLVL.

The DNA for the CDR3 is TGCGCCAGCAGCCCCGGGACTAGCGTTTACAATGAGCAGTTCTTC. It specifies CASSPGTSVYNEQFF. J is TRBJ2-1 and V is TRBV5-1; 10 bases fit TRBD2. V was pared by 4 bases and J by 4 bases, with 5 bases of the junction left unmatched. The CDR3 spans 15 residues. Germline V gene data show CDR1 as SGHRS and CDR2 as YFSETQ.

This chain links TRBV7-2 with TRBJ1-1; 7 nucleotides line up with TRBD1. V shed 4 bases and J 1 base; nucleotides not matched to a gene: 6. Germline CDR1 and CDR2: SGHTA and FQGNSA. The CDR3 loop spans 15 amino acids. CDR3 DNA: TGTGCCAGCAGCTCGGCGACAGGGAGGAACACTGAAGCTTTCTTT. This encodes CASSSATGRNTEAFF.

The rearrangement uses TRBV7-8 and TRBJ1-2; 7 bases map to TRBD1. This CDR3 has 15 amino acids. V was clipped by 1 base and J by 4 bases; unmatched bases: 6. Germline V gene lookup returns CDR1 SGHVS and CDR2 FQNEAQ. The CDR3, as DNA: TGTGCCAGCAGCTTAGTAGCAGGGGGAGGCTATGGCTACACCTTC. Translating gives CASSLVAGGGYGYTF.

This clone was observed once. The chain uses TRBV7-9 and TRBJ2-7; D unclear. The germline V gene has CDR1 SEHNR and CDR2 FQNEAQ (reference sequence). Between the trimmed V and J ends, which lost 5 bases and 4 bases, there was a span of 9 bases. The CDR3 covers 12 residues. The CDR3: CASSPRLYEQYF. The CDR3 DNA reads as TGTGCCAGCAGCCCCCGACTTTACGAGCAGTACTTC.

This clone occurred once. V usage is TRBV7-9 and J usage is TRBJ2-3; D might be TRBD1 (5 bases). This CDR3 has 14 amino acids. Trimming took off 1 base at V and 0 bases at J, with 5 bases between the two ends. Germline V gene lookup returns CDR1 SEHNR and CDR2 FQNEAQ (reference sequence). The CDR3 coding sequence is TGTGCCAGCAGCTTAGGACAGAGCACAGATACGCAGTATTTT. Protein: CASSLGQSTDTQYF.

The chain employs TRBV15 and TRBJ1-2; a possible D gene is TRBD1 (6 bases). The germline V gene encodes CDR1 LNHNV and CDR2 YYDKDF (reference sequence). V was trimmed by 3 bases and J by 4 bases, leaving 15 bases between them. This CDR3 is built from 15 residues. CDR3 in DNA: TGTGCCACCAGCAGGGATAACGGACAGATCTATGGCTACACCTTC. This translates into CATSRDNGQIYGYTF.

The genes are TRBV5-1 and TRBJ2-2; 7 nucleotides align to TRBD2. In germline, CDR1 is SGHRS, CDR2 YFSETQ. CDR3 length: 16 amino acids. Trimming removed 4 bases from V and 1 base from J; junction bases left unmatched: 7. CDR3: CASSDQAGQNTGELFF. As DNA, the CDR3 is TGCGCCAGCAGCGACCAAGCGGGGCAGAACACCGGGGAGCTGTTTTTT. Together with reference TRBV5-1 and TRBJ2-2, the CDR3 gives the full variable domain: KAGVTQTPRYLIKTRGQQVTLSCSPISGHRSVSWYQQTPGQGLQFLFEYFSETQRNKGNFPGRFSGRQFSNSRSEMNVSTLELGDSALYLCASSDQAGQNTGELFFGEGSRLTVL.

The chain links TRBV30 to TRBJ1-2; D is undetermined. Trimming took off 3 bases at V and 8 bases at J, with 13 bases between the two ends. Looked up from germline, CDR1 is GTSNPN and CDR2 is SVGIG (reference sequence). The CDR3 is made up of 12 amino acids. DNA for the CDR3: TGTGCCTGGAGCCATGACTATGGGGGCTACACCTTC. Protein: CAWSHDYGGYTF.

The chain combines TRBV5-1 with TRBJ2-2; the match to TRBD2 covers 10 bases. This CDR3 is 16 amino acids long. Unmatched junction bases numbered 9, after V lost 2 bases and J lost 8 bases. CDR1 is SGHRS, CDR2 YFSETQ, per germline. The CDR3 loop is CASSLQLAGRLGELFF. The CDR3 nucleotides read TGCGCCAGCAGCTTACAACTAGCGGGGCGTCTTGGGGAGCTGTTTTTT.

This sequence joins TRBV9 and TRBJ1-2; the match to TRBD1 covers 9 bases. The CDR3 length is 16 residues. Germline trimming cut 0 bases from V and 3 bases from J; bases unmatched to any gene: 6. Per the germline V gene, CDR1 is SGDLS and CDR2 is YYNGEE. The CDR3 DNA is TGTGCCAGCAGCGTAGAATCGGGACAGGGATACTATGGCTACACCTTC. Translated: CASSVESGQGYYGYTF.

V usage is TRBV11-2 and J usage is TRBJ2-1; TRBD2 aligns across 7 bases. V shed 5 bases, J shed 12 bases, and the junction held 7 bases outside the gene matches. The germline V gene encodes CDR1 SGHAT and CDR2 FQNNGV. This CDR3 spans 12 amino acids. CDR3 DNA sequence: TGTGCCAGCAGCGGGGACTACTATGGGCAGTTCTTC. This translates into CASSGDYYGQFF.

The rearrangement joins TRBV10-3 to TRBJ1-3, with 9 bases aligning to TRBD1. With 3 bases clipped from V and 0 bases from J, the junction kept 6 bases outside the gene matches. CDR3 length: 17 residues. CDR1 is ENHRY and CDR2 is SYGVKD in the germline V gene. The CDR3 region is CAISDHRGLSSGNTIYF. The CDR3, as DNA: TGTGCCATCAGTGACCACAGGGGGCTAAGCTCTGGAAACACCATATATTTT.

The CDR3 DNA sequence: TGTGCCAGCAGTCCGGACAGGAGCAATCAGCCCCAGCATTTT. It translates to CASSPDRSNQPQHF. This chain connects TRBV2 to TRBJ1-5; TRBD1 matches at 7 bases. The V gene's germline CDR1 is SNHLY and CDR2 FYNNEI. The V gene end was trimmed by 5 bases and the J gene end by 1 base; junction bases not matched to a gene: 2. The CDR3 is made up of 14 amino acids.

This chain's CDR3 is CAWSVDQGLGYSNQPQHF. The CDR3 nucleotides are TGTGCCTGGAGTGTCGATCAGGGATTAGGATATAGCAATCAGCCCCAGCATTTT. V and J are TRBV30 and TRBJ1-5, with TRBD1 as a possible D gene (5 bases). The CDR3 covers 18 residues. The germline CDR1 and CDR2 sequences are GTSNPN and SVGIG (reference sequence). The V and J ends lost 0 bases and 0 bases respectively, with 18 bases between them.

The chain couples TRBV15 to TRBJ1-1, with 10 nucleotides matching TRBD1. This CDR3 spans 17 amino acids. V gave up 1 base and J gave up 1 base; unmatched junction bases: 6. Germline CDR1 and CDR2: LNHNV and YYDKDF (reference sequence). This CDR3 reads CATSRARTGGSNTEAFF. CDR3 DNA: TGTGCCACCAGCAGAGCCCGGACAGGGGGTTCGAACACTGAAGCTTTCTTT.

This clone was seen just once. The chain joins TRBV7-6 to TRBJ1-1; TRBD1 agrees at 7 bases. CDR1 and CDR2 from the germline V gene are SGHVS and FNYEAQ. The V and J ends lost 5 bases and 1 base, in that order; junction bases with no gene match: 16. The CDR3 extends over 18 amino acids. The CDR3 DNA reads as TGTGCCAGCAGCCCCATATACAGGGCTCAGGGGGAGAACACTGAAGCTTTCTTT. It translates to CASSPIYRAQGENTEAFF.

The CDR3 region has the DNA TGTGCCACCAGCAGAGCGGGCGGGGGCTACGAGCAGTACTTC. It yields the protein CATSRAGGGYEQYF. This sequence joins TRBV15 and TRBJ2-5; 7 bases align to TRBD2. The J call is uncertain, as TRBJ2-7 better fits the DNA end. This CDR3 contains 14 residues. The germline CDR1 and CDR2 sequences are LNHNV and YYDKDF (reference sequence).

J is TRBJ2-5 and V is TRBV7-2; 12 nucleotides line up with TRBD2. The germline CDR1 and CDR2 sequences are SGHTA and FQGNSA. The ends lost 5 bases at V and 2 bases at J; junction bases unmatched: 9. This CDR3 comprises 17 residues. CDR3 protein: CASSNRRLAGGQETQYF. CDR3 nucleotides: TGTGCCAGCAGCAATAGAAGGCTAGCGGGGGGGCAAGAGACCCAGTACTTC.

V is TRBV18 and J is TRBJ1-5, with 7 positions matching TRBD1. Germline CDR1 and CDR2: KGHSH and LQKENI. The CDR3 has 14 residues. After removal of 4 bases from V and 2 bases from J, the junction contained 2 bases not matched to a gene. The CDR3 DNA is TGTGCCAGCTCACTCGGACAGGGCAATCAGCCCCAGCATTTT. As protein: CASSLGQGNQPQHF.

V usage is TRBV5-1 and J usage is TRBJ2-2; 10 bases line up with TRBD2. V was clipped by 3 bases and J by 0 bases; unmatched bases: 2. This CDR3 is 16 amino acids long. The germline CDR1 and CDR2 sequences are SGHRS and YFSETQ. CDR3 sequence (DNA): TGCGCCAGCAGCTGGACTAGCGGTCCGAACACCGGGGAGCTGTTTTTT. Its protein is CASSWTSGPNTGELFF. Drawing the rest from reference TRBV5-1 and TRBJ2-2, the complete variable domain is KAGVTQTPRYLIKTRGQQVTLSCSPISGHRSVSWYQQTPGQGLQFLFEYFSETQRNKGNFPGRFSGRQFSNSRSEMNVSTLELGDSALYLCASSWTSGPNTGELFFGEGSRLTVL.

The chain carries TRBV7-8 and TRBJ2-7; tentative D call: TRBD2 (6 bases). The CDR3 totals 14 residues. Germline values: CDR1 SGHVS, CDR2 FQNEAQ. Trimming stripped 1 base from V and 3 bases from J, with 10 bases between. CDR3 DNA: TGTGCCAGCAGCTTAGTATCGGGGGACTACGAGCAGTACTTC. This codes for CASSLVSGDYEQYF.